The rows below give T cell receptor beta chains drawn from one sample of a study of beta chain features in type 1 diabetes. Assay used: immunoSEQ multiplex PCR; TCRdb lists only in-frame clones, some missing. The data show about 900,000 clones, about a sixth seen once. The specimen sequenced was naive CD4+ T cells from blood. Receptor source: a woman between 18 and 29 years old in good health. Each CDR3 is given with its conserved first and last residue. D genes are given only for firm matches. Size values are once, few and many counts, or a class for expanded clones, and some rows have none.

v_gene	d_gene	abundance	len	j_gene	CDR3aa	CDR3nt
TRBV5-4	.	few	13	TRBJ2-2	CASSSYSTGELFF	TGTGCCAGCAGCTCATACAGTACCGGGGAGCTGTTTTTT
TRBV9	.	few	16	TRBJ2-7	CASSLSPYRTGYEQYF	TGTGCCAGCAGTCTATCCCCCTACCGGACGGGCTACGAGCAGTACTTC
TRBV19	.	.	13	TRBJ2-7	CASSMADGGLQYF	TGTGCCAGTAGTATGGCAGATGGGGGATTGCAGTACTTC
TRBV7-7	.	few	13	TRBJ2-3	CASSLGVVDTQYF	TGTGCTAGCAGCTTAGGTGTCGTCGATACGCAGTATTTT
TRBV7-9	.	.	16	TRBJ2-1	CASSFLRGIGLGEQFF	TGTGCCAGCAGCTTCCTACGAGGGATTGGTTTGGGTGAGCAGTTCTTC
TRBV28	.	few	15	TRBJ1-2	CASRKEGVGNYGYTF	TGTGCCAGCAGGAAGGAGGGGGTCGGAAACTATGGCTACACCTTC
TRBV5-1	TRBD2	few	13	TRBJ2-7	CASSGGTRYEQYF	TGCGCCAGCAGCGGCGGGACTAGATACGAGCAGTACTTC
TRBV19	TRBD1	.	13	TRBJ1-4	CASTRQGNEKLFF	TGTGCCAGTACGCGACAGGGGAATGAAAAACTGTTTTTT
TRBV28	.	.	12	TRBJ2-7	CASSFFRVEQYF	TGTGCCAGCAGTTTCTTTCGGGTCGAGCAGTACTTC
TRBV28	.	.	15	TRBJ1-1	CASSLWGGGNTEAFF	TGTGCCAGCAGTTTATGGGGCGGCGGTAACACTGAAGCTTTCTTT
TRBV7-9	TRBD1	.	15	TRBJ1-4	CASSGWTGPNEKLFF	TGTGCCAGCAGCGGATGGACAGGACCTAATGAAAAACTGTTTTTT
TRBV29-1	TRBD2	few	14	TRBJ2-4	CSVRREVGKNIQYF	TGCAGCGTTAGGCGGGAGGTCGGCAAAAACATTCAGTACTTC
TRBV7-9	TRBD1	few	17	TRBJ2-5	CASSPTPGQGARETQYF	TGTGCCAGCAGCCCAACCCCGGGGCAGGGGGCGCGTGAGACCCAGTACTTC
TRBV4-1	.	.	14	TRBJ2-1	CASSQELAFYEQFF	TGCGCCAGCAGCCAAGAACTAGCTTTTTATGAGCAGTTCTTC
TRBV5-6	TRBD1	.	15	TRBJ1-5	CASSFTGQGNQPQHF	TGTGCCAGCAGCTTTACCGGACAGGGGAATCAGCCCCAGCATTTT
TRBV5-1	.	.	15	TRBJ2-5	CASSLVGGVGETQYF	TGCGCCAGCAGCTTGGTCGGGGGAGTCGGAGAGACCCAGTACTTC
TRBV7-2	TRBD2	few	15	TRBJ2-7	CASSLLAGISYEQYF	TGTGCCAGCAGCTTACTAGCGGGAATCTCCTACGAGCAGTACTTC
TRBV18	.	.	15	TRBJ2-5	CASSPGFGVQETQYF	TGTGCCAGCTCACCTGGCTTCGGGGTTCAAGAGACCCAGTACTTC
TRBV19	TRBD2	few	15	TRBJ2-4	CASSEAGGSKNIQYF	TGTGCCAGTAGCGAAGCGGGAGGGTCTAAAAACATTCAGTACTTC
TRBV7-8	TRBD2	few	14	TRBJ2-1	CASSLGLADLGQFF	TGTGCCAGCAGCTTAGGACTAGCGGACCTAGGGCAGTTCTTC
TRBV28	.	.	16	TRBJ1-5	CASSFYRVFGNQPQHF	TGTGCCAGCAGTTTTTACAGGGTCTTCGGTAATCAGCCCCAGCATTTT
TRBV11-2	.	few	12	TRBJ2-3	CASSRGTDTQYF	TGTGCCAGCAGCCGGGGCACAGATACGCAGTATTTT
TRBV19	.	few	13	TRBJ2-5	CASSRKSEETQYF	TGTGCCAGTAGTCGGAAGTCCGAAGAGACCCAGTACTTC
TRBV10-3	.	once	15	TRBJ2-7	CASSYVAGGSYEQYF	TGTGCCAGCAGTTACGTCGCAGGCGGATCCTACGAGCAGTACTTC
TRBV4-2	.	few	15	TRBJ2-2	CASSQEVLWAGELFF	TGTGCCAGCAGCCAAGAAGTACTCTGGGCCGGGGAGCTGTTTTTT
TRBV28	TRBD1	few	13	TRBJ2-7	CASRVDRGYEQYF	TGTGCCAGCAGGGTGGACAGGGGCTACGAGCAGTACTTC
TRBV18	.	few	17	TRBJ1-4	CASSPVGQTATNEKLFF	TGTGCCAGCTCACCAGTTGGGCAGACAGCAACTAATGAAAAACTGTTTTTT
TRBV29-1	.	.	14	TRBJ2-7	CSAKTGTGTYEQYF	TGCAGCGCCAAAACCGGGACCGGTACCTACGAGCAGTACTTC
TRBV7-2	.	many	13	TRBJ2-1	CASSGSSLHEQFF	TGTGCCAGCAGCGGTTCTAGTCTCCATGAGCAGTTCTTC
TRBV7-2	TRBD1	.	14	TRBJ1-2	CASSTTGGTYGYTF	TGTGCCAGCAGTACAACAGGGGGCACCTATGGCTACACCTTC
TRBV5-4	.	.	11	TRBJ2-7	CASSFPYEQYF	TGTGCCAGCAGCTTCCCCTACGAGCAGTACTTC
TRBV6-5	.	few	15	TRBJ1-3	CASSYDSSSGNTIYF	TGTGCCAGCAGTTACGACTCGAGCTCTGGAAACACCATATATTTT
TRBV7-2	.	few	15	TRBJ2-7	CASSLSAGVSYEQYF	TGTGCCAGCAGCTTGTCGGCAGGGGTGTCCTACGAGCAGTACTTC
TRBV25-1	.	.	13	TRBJ1-1	CASNTLYNTEAFF	TGTGCCAGCAACACCCTGTACAACACTGAAGCTTTCTTT
TRBV19	TRBD1	.	14	TRBJ1-2	CASRDRVRPGGYTF	TGTGCCAGTAGGGACAGGGTCAGGCCTGGTGGCTACACCTTC
TRBV5-4	TRBD2	few	16	TRBJ2-1	CASSFGLANVYNEQFF	TGTGCCAGCAGCTTCGGACTAGCTAACGTCTACAATGAGCAGTTCTTC
TRBV13	TRBD1	.	15	TRBJ2-3	CASSSLTGGPDTQYF	TGTGCCAGCAGCTCGCTGACAGGGGGCCCAGATACGCAGTATTTT
TRBV15	.	few	13	TRBJ2-1	CATSRDGVNEQFF	TGTGCCACCAGCAGAGACGGAGTCAATGAGCAGTTCTTC
TRBV5-1	.	.	14	TRBJ2-7	CASSSGPGTYEQYF	TGCGCCAGCAGCTCGGGACCAGGAACCTACGAGCAGTACTTC
TRBV18	TRBD1	.	16	TRBJ2-1	CASSPPTGSSYNEQFF	TGTGCCAGCTCACCTCCGACAGGGAGCTCCTACAATGAGCAGTTCTTC
TRBV28	TRBD1	.	14	TRBJ1-5	CASTTGQGDQPQHF	TGTGCCAGCACTACCGGACAGGGAGATCAGCCCCAGCATTTT
TRBV6-5	.	few	14	TRBJ2-4	CASSSTIVDNIQYF	TGTGCCAGCAGCTCGACAATCGTAGATAACATTCAGTACTTC
TRBV28	.	few	13	TRBJ2-1	CASSKRLADEQFF	TGTGCCAGCAGTAAACGCCTCGCAGATGAGCAGTTCTTC
TRBV28	.	few	13	TRBJ2-5	CASSLGRLETQYF	TGTGCCAGCAGTTTAGGCAGATTAGAGACCCAGTACTTC
TRBV2	.	few	12	TRBJ2-7	CASSVLRDTYTF	TGTGCCAGCAGTGTTCTCCGGGACACCTATACCTTC
TRBV7-2	TRBD2	few	16	TRBJ2-1	CASSLEGAGSYNEQFF	TGTGCCAGCAGCTTAGAAGGAGCGGGGTCCTACAATGAGCAGTTCTTC
TRBV5-1	.	.	11	TRBJ2-1	CASSLSSEQFF	TGCGCCAGCAGCCTCTCTAGTGAGCAGTTCTTC
TRBV5-1	.	.	17	TRBJ2-5	CASSLAGRPGDQETQYF	TGCGCCAGCAGCTTGGCGGGAAGGCCTGGGGACCAAGAGACCCAGTACTTC
TRBV19	TRBD1	few	15	TRBJ1-5	CASTRTGDSNQPQHF	TGTGCCAGTACACGGACAGGGGATAGCAATCAGCCCCAGCATTTT
TRBV18	TRBD1	few	16	TRBJ2-3	CASSPRGQGGTDTQYF	TGTGCCAGCTCACCGCGCGGACAGGGTGGGACAGATACGCAGTATTTT
TRBV7-9	TRBD2	.	11	TRBJ2-3	CAAGAMDTQYF	TGTGCGGCGGGAGCGATGGATACGCAGTATTTT
TRBV29-1	.	.	13	TRBJ2-1	CSVKTSSYNEQFF	TGCAGCGTCAAGACGAGCTCCTACAATGAACAGTTCTTC
TRBV11-2	.	few	17	TRBJ1-1	CASSLDALVFPNTEAFF	TGTGCCAGCAGCTTAGATGCCCTTGTTTTTCCGAACACTGAAGCTTTCTTT
TRBV18	.	.	11	TRBJ2-5	CASSPLETQYF	TGTGCCAGCTCACCATTAGAGACCCAGTACTTC
TRBV5-4	.	few	18	TRBJ2-3	CASSFRPGRITSTDTQYF	TGTGCCAGCAGCTTCCGGCCGGGACGCATAACTAGCACAGATACGCAGTATTTT
TRBV7-2	TRBD2	.	19	TRBJ2-1	CASSLFLPLGGRNYNEQFF	TGTGCCAGCAGCTTATTTCTCCCCTTAGGCGGGAGGAATTACAATGAGCAGTTCTTC